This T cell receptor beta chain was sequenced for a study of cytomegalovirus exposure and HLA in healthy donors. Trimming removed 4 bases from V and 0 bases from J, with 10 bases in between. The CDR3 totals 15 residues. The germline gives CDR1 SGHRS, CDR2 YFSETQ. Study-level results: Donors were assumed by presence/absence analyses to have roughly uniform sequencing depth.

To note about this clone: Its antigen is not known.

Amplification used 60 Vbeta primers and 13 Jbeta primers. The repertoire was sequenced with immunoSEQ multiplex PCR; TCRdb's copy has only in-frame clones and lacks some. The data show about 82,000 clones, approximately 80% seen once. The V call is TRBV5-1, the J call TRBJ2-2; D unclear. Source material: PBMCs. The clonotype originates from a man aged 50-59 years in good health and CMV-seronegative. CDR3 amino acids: CASSPKQSNTGELFF. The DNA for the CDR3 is TGCGCCAGCAGCCCCAAACAGTCGAACACCGGGGAGCTGTTTTTT.